This TCR beta chain was sequenced in a study of blood T cell repertoires in COVID-19. Overall study: From the United States, Italy and Spain came samples of acute and convalescent COVID-19. The analysed material was cDNA or gDNA that came from T cells, B-cell-depleted T cells, or PBMCs.

Trimming stripped 4 bases from V and 4 bases from J, with 5 bases between. The CDR3 spans 12 residues. Germline V CDR1 and CDR2: MDHEN, SYDVKM. Original processing notes: Reference gene primers were amplified, and this amplification served to estimate nucleated cell counts. Repertoires were generated with immunoSEQ multiplex PCR, while TCRdb's copy carries only in-frame clones and drops some. V and J calls and clone size follow that table, whereas D and trimming were derived from the DNA. The profile shows under 200,000 clones, roughly 87% of them singletons. Seattle's cohort entered during active infection and was followed longitudinally.

Sequenced sample: peripheral blood. This clonotype was sampled from a woman aged 60-75 years with COVID-19, enrolled during active disease. J is TRBJ1-5 and V is TRBV28; D is unresolved. This chain's CDR3 is CASSSPNQPQHF. CDR3 DNA: TGTGCCAGCAGTTCCCCAAATCAGCCCCAGCATTTT.